Presented here are 28 T cell receptor beta chains from one specimen sequenced in a study of PD-L1 blockade in urothelial cancer. Clones were read by immunoSEQ multiplex PCR, and TCRdb kept only the in-frame ones, dropping some. The sample contains around 57,000 clones, around four fifths of which appear only once. Noted time point: pretreatment peripheral blood. Sequencing was performed on PBMCs, taken around atezolizumab (anti-PD-L1) treatment. These receptors all come from a man between 65 and 85 years old with urothelial cancer.

This clone came up a few times. V is TRBV4-3 and J is TRBJ2-7; TRBD1 aligns across 9 bases. The V and J ends lost 4 bases and 6 bases, in that order; junction bases with no gene match: 1. Germline V gene data show CDR1 as LGHNA and CDR2 as YSLEER. This CDR3 spans 12 amino acids. The DNA of the CDR3 is TGCGCCAGCAGCCCGGGACAGGGCGAGCAGTACTTC. Protein product: CASSPGQGEQYF.

This clone has a handful of counts. The V gene is TRBV4-2, the J gene TRBJ2-1; 10 bases are a match to TRBD2. V lost 0 bases and J lost 7; bases outside the gene matches: 15. The germline gives CDR1 LGHNA, CDR2 YNFKEQ. The CDR3 is made up of 19 amino acids. The chain's CDR3 is CASSQDYSIGAGGGNEQFF. The DNA of the CDR3 is TGTGCCAGCAGCCAAGATTATTCTATAGGAGCGGGAGGGGGAAATGAGCAGTTCTTC.

The sample holds one count of this clone. The chain combines TRBV7-3 with TRBJ2-1; 7 bases fit TRBD2. CDR3 length equals 16 residues. V lost 1 base, J lost 0 bases, and 3 bases stayed unmatched. Germline-derived CDR1 and CDR2 are SGHTA and FQGTGA. This CDR3 is CASSLRGGSSYNEQFF. The CDR3 coding sequence is TGTGCCAGCAGCTTAAGGGGCGGGAGCTCCTACAATGAGCAGTTCTTC.

The V gene is TRBV19, the J gene TRBJ2-3; 10 nucleotides match TRBD2. The trim removed 5 bases at V and 1 base at J, leaving 6 bases unmatched. CDR3 size: 16 residues. The V gene's germline CDR1 is LNHDA and CDR2 SQIVND (reference sequence). This CDR3 reads CASSARLAGGTDTQYF. The CDR3 nucleotides read TGTGCCAGTAGTGCCCGCCTAGCGGGGGGCACAGATACGCAGTATTTT.

The V and J genes are TRBV19 and TRBJ2-5; TRBD1 matches 10 bases. This CDR3 spans 15 amino acids. The V and J ends lost 3 bases and 5 bases, in that order; junction bases with no gene match: 6. Germline values: CDR1 LNHDA, CDR2 SQIVND (reference sequence). The CDR3: CASSMGDRGGETQYF. The CDR3 DNA reads as TGTGCCAGTAGTATGGGGGACAGGGGTGGGGAGACCCAGTACTTC.

The J gene is TRBJ2-7, the V gene TRBV18; 13 positions agree with TRBD2. Germline loops: CDR1 KGHSH, CDR2 LQKENI. V shed 3 bases and J 2 bases; nucleotides not matched to a gene: 10. The CDR3 is 18 amino acids. This CDR3 is CASSPGLAGEPPTYEQYF. CDR3 in DNA: TGTGCCAGCTCACCCGGACTAGCGGGAGAACCTCCTACCTACGAGCAGTACTTC.

J is TRBJ2-7 and V is TRBV19, with a possible D match to TRBD1 (5 bases). Trimming left V 4 bases short and J 6 bases short, with 10 bases between. In germline, CDR1 is LNHDA, CDR2 SQIVND (reference sequence). The CDR3 covers 12 residues. The CDR3 region is CASSTQGGEQYF. The CDR3 DNA is TGTGCCAGTAGTACGCAGGGCGGCGAGCAGTACTTC.

The chain joins TRBV6-1 to TRBJ2-1; the D gene is possibly TRBD2 (6 bases). The germline CDR1 and CDR2 sequences are MNHNS and SASEGT. CDR3 size: 15 residues. Between the trimmed V and J ends, which lost 6 bases and 0 bases, there was a span of 12 bases. CDR3 DNA sequence: TGTGCCAGCAGGGGGTTTAGCGGCTCCTACAATGAGCAGTTCTTC. Its translation is CASRGFSGSYNEQFF.

The J gene is TRBJ1-5, the V gene TRBV5-8; 7 bases fit TRBD1. V trimming: 4 bases; J trimming: 5 bases; junction bases outside the gene matches: 6. Looked up from germline, CDR1 is SGHTS and CDR2 is YDEGEE. The CDR3 loop spans 14 amino acids. Here the CDR3 reads CASSGRQGDQPQHF. CDR3 in DNA: TGTGCCAGCAGCGGGAGACAGGGCGATCAGCCCCAGCATTTT.

The chain recombines TRBV10-3 with TRBJ2-1, with D perhaps matching TRBD2 (5 bases). Germline assignment: CDR1 ENHRY and CDR2 SYGVKD. The CDR3 is made up of 14 amino acids. V gave up 2 bases and J gave up 9 bases, with 14 bases separating them. The DNA for the CDR3 is TGTGCCATCAGTGAGCCGGAGGTCCAAAGTGAGCAGTTCTTC. Amino acid sequence: CAISEPEVQSEQFF.

This clone was recorded a few times. This chain connects TRBV28 to TRBJ2-1, with 8 bases identical to TRBD2. The CDR3 sequence is 13 residues long. The V gene end was trimmed by 9 bases and the J gene end by 5 bases; junction bases not matched to a gene: 6. The germline V gene has CDR1 MDHEN and CDR2 SYDVKM. CDR3 protein: CASWLAGNNEQFF. CDR3 DNA: TGTGCCAGTTGGCTAGCGGGTAACAATGAGCAGTTCTTC.

The chain carries TRBV6-5 and TRBJ2-7; 8 nucleotides align to TRBD1. There are 13 residues in the CDR3. V lost 3 bases, J lost 4 bases, and 2 bases stayed unmatched. CDR1 and CDR2 from the germline V gene are MNHEY and SVGAGI. This chain's CDR3 is CASSYTGGYEQYF. CDR3 nucleotides: TGTGCCAGCAGTTATACAGGGGGTTACGAGCAGTACTTC.

The chain employs TRBV5-6 and TRBJ1-2; D unclear. The ends were cut back, 0 bases at V and 8 bases at J, with 14 bases in the middle. The germline gives CDR1 SGHDT, CDR2 YYEEEE. This CDR3 is built from 14 residues. The CDR3 is CASSLDLGVRGYTF. CDR3 sequence (DNA): TGTGCCAGCAGCTTGGATTTGGGAGTTAGGGGCTACACCTTC.

This clone was recorded once. This chain connects TRBV4-3 to TRBJ1-2; 8 bases agree with TRBD1. The junction had 10 bases not matched to a gene; V was cut back by 0 bases and J by 4 bases. The CDR3 loop spans 17 amino acids. Germline CDR1 LGHNA, CDR2 YSLEER. CDR3 coding DNA: TGCGCCAGCAGCCAAGAGAACCAGGGGGCGACTAGCTATGGCTACACCTTC. This gives the protein CASSQENQGATSYGYTF.

This rearrangement joins TRBV28 to TRBJ1-2, with 8 bases lining up with TRBD1. CDR3 length equals 14 residues. V lost 6 bases and J lost 4; bases outside the gene matches: 7. CDR1 is MDHEN, CDR2 SYDVKM, per germline. CDR3 coding DNA: TGTGCCAGCAGCTCAGGGGGCTTCGTCTATGGCTACACCTTC. Protein product: CASSSGGFVYGYTF.

The genes are TRBV19 and TRBJ2-7; 9 bases are a match to TRBD1. Germline V gene data show CDR1 as LNHDA and CDR2 as SQIVND (reference sequence). Trimming took 3 bases from V and 6 from J; bases not matched to a gene: 3. The CDR3 runs to 13 residues. CDR3 protein: CASSITGGGEQYF. The DNA for the CDR3 is TGTGCCAGTAGTATTACAGGGGGCGGCGAGCAGTACTTC.

The rearrangement joins TRBV7-2 to TRBJ2-4; D call uncertain. V gave up 3 bases and J gave up 0 bases, with 12 bases separating them. CDR3 length: 16 residues. Germline assignment: CDR1 SGHTA and CDR2 FQGNSA. The CDR3 sequence is CASSFTHLPAKNIQYF. DNA for the CDR3: TGTGCCAGCAGCTTTACTCACCTCCCAGCCAAAAACATTCAGTACTTC.

The V and J genes are TRBV5-1 and TRBJ2-7; TRBD1 aligns across 9 bases. Per the germline V gene, CDR1 is SGHRS and CDR2 is YFSETQ. Germline trimming cut 7 bases from V and 4 bases from J; bases unmatched to any gene: 6. CDR3 length: 13 residues. The DNA of the CDR3 is TGCGCCAGCTGCCGGGACAGGGAGTACGAGCAGTACTTC. It codes for CASCRDREYEQYF.

This rearrangement joins TRBV28 to TRBJ2-7; 8 bases are a match to TRBD1. Germline V gives CDR1 MDHEN, CDR2 SYDVKM. CDR3 size: 16 residues. The V segment lost 2 bases and the J segment 2 bases; nucleotides outside the gene matches: 8. CDR3 in amino acids: CASSLTLQGGAYEQYF. CDR3 in DNA: TGTGCCAGCAGTTTAACTCTACAGGGGGGTGCCTACGAGCAGTACTTC.

The chain links TRBV5-4 to TRBJ2-1, with 8 bases identical to TRBD1. With V trimmed by 5 bases and J by 7 bases, 5 bases remained unmatched. Looked up from germline, CDR1 is SGHNT and CDR2 is YYREEE (reference sequence). The CDR3 consists of 13 residues. The DNA for the CDR3 is TGTGCCAGCAGGGACAGGGCTTCGAATGAGCAGTTCTTC. It codes for CASRDRASNEQFF. The full variable domain, in which reference TRBV5-4 and TRBJ2-1 provide the parts outside the CDR3, is ETGVTQSPTHLIKTRGQQVTLRCSSQSGHNTVSWYQQALGQGPQFIFQYYREEENGRGNFPPRFSGLQFPNYSSELNVNALELDDSALYLCASRDRASNEQFFGPGTRLTVL.

This clone has only a few counts. The J gene is TRBJ1-2, the V gene TRBV7-6, with a tentative D call TRBD1 (5 bases). This CDR3 has 13 residues. V lost 0 bases, J lost 11 bases, and 13 bases lay in between. Germline V lookup: CDR1 SGHVS, CDR2 FNYEAQ. DNA of the CDR3: TGTGCCAGCAGCTTAGCGACAGCCCTGGGATACACCTTC. Translation: CASSLATALGYTF.

V and J are TRBV19 and TRBJ1-3, with D unresolved. Germline V lookup: CDR1 LNHDA, CDR2 SQIVND (reference sequence). V gave up 7 bases and J gave up 0 bases, with 13 bases separating them. The CDR3 totals 15 residues. Written as DNA, the CDR3 is TGTGCCAGTACCCCTCGGAGGCTCTCTGGAAACACCATATATTTT. It is translated as CASTPRRLSGNTIYF.

The genes are TRBV7-9 and TRBJ1-1; D is ambiguous. This CDR3 is 12 amino acids long. The germline V and J ends were trimmed by 5 bases and 10 bases, with 14 bases remaining between them. Germline assignment: CDR1 SEHNR and CDR2 FQNEAQ (reference sequence). The CDR3: CASSRNTEGAFF. Here the CDR3 DNA reads TGTGCCAGCAGCCGCAATACGGAGGGAGCTTTCTTT.

This chain joins TRBV27 and TRBJ1-1; 7 bases align to TRBD1. With V trimmed by 7 bases and J by 8 bases, 16 bases remained unmatched. Germline CDR1 is MNHEY and CDR2 is SMNVEV (reference sequence). CDR3 size: 15 residues. The CDR3 spells CASKPGTVDLPEAFF. CDR3 coding DNA: TGTGCCAGCAAGCCAGGGACAGTCGACCTACCAGAAGCTTTCTTT.

CDR3 nucleotides: TGTGCCAGCAGCTTGGGGCTAGCGGGAGGGTGGTTCTTC. This gives the protein CASSLGLAGGWFF. The V and J genes are TRBV7-2 and TRBJ2-1, with 12 nucleotides matching TRBD2. The germline V gene has CDR1 SGHTA and CDR2 FQGNSA. Trimming took 3 bases from V and 15 from J; bases not matched to a gene: 6. The CDR3 loop spans 13 amino acids.

The chain joins TRBV4-1 to TRBJ1-2; possibly TRBD1 for D (5 bases). CDR3 length: 13 residues. The V end lost 0 bases, the J end lost 8 bases, and 10 bases lay between the germline ends. Germline CDR1 is MGHRA and CDR2 is YSYEKL. The CDR3 DNA follows: TGCGCCAGCAGCCAAGACAGGGAGGGAGGCTACACCTTC. Its protein is CASSQDREGGYTF.

The V and J genes are TRBV13 and TRBJ2-2; D is unclear. The V gene lost 4 bases and the J gene lost 1 base, with 10 bases spanning the gap. The germline gives CDR1 PRHDT, CDR2 FYEKMQ (reference sequence). The CDR3 runs to 15 residues. The CDR3 DNA sequence: TGTGCCAGCAGCTCCGGAGTCGGGAACACCGGGGAGCTGTTTTTT. Translated, it gives CASSSGVGNTGELFF.

This clone was picked up a small number of times. This chain joins TRBV29-1 and TRBJ2-7; 9 nucleotides line up with TRBD1. J gave up 4 bases and V 4 bases, and 8 bases lay outside the gene matches. CDR1 SQVTM and CDR2 ANQGSEA come from the germline V gene. CDR3 length: 14 amino acids. DNA for the CDR3: TGCAGCGTTGTGGGACAGGGCACAAAGTACGAGCAGTACTTC. Its translation is CSVVGQGTKYEQYF.